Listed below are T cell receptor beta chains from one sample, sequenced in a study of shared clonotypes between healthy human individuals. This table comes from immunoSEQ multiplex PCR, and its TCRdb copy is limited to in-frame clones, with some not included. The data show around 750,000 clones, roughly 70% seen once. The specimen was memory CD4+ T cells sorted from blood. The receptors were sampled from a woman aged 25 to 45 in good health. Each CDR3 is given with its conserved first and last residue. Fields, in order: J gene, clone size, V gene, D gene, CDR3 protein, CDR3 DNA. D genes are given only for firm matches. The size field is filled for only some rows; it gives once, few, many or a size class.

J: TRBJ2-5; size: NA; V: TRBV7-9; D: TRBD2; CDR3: CASGATSPLVETQYF; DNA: TGTGCCAGCGGCGCGACTAGCCCCTTAGTAGAGACCCAGTACTTC
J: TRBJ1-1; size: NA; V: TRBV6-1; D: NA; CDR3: CACRRGGSEAFF; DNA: TGTGCCTGCCGGCGGGGCGGGTCTGAAGCTTTCTTT
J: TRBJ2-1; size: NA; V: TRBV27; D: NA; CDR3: CASSPYYDTLHFDEQFF; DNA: TGTGCCAGCAGTCCCTACTACGATACCTTACATTTCGATGAGCAGTTCTTC
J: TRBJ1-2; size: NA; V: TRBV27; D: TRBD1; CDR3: CASRALGTGNYGYTF; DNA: TGTGCCAGCAGAGCACTCGGGACAGGGAACTATGGCTACACCTTC
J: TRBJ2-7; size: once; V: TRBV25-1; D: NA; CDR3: CASSGQTRWGEQYF; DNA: TGTGCCAGCAGCGGACAGACCCGTTGGGGTGAGCAGTACTTC
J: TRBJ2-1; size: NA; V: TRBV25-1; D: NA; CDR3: CASSDPPTGSPYNEQFF; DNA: TGTGCCAGCAGTGACCCCCCGACAGGTTCTCCCTACAATGAGCAGTTCTTC
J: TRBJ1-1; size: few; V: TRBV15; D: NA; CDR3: CATSRDGPAHEAFF; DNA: TGTGCCACCAGCAGAGATGGCCCGGCCCATGAAGCTTTCTTT
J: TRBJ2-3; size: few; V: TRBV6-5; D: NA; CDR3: CASSSPVSTDTQYF; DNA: TGTGCCAGCAGTTCCCCCGTATCTACAGATACGCAGTATTTT
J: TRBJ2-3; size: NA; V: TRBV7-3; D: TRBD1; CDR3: CASSLFQGADTQYF; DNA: TGTGCCAGCAGCTTGTTTCAGGGGGCAGATACGCAGTATTTT
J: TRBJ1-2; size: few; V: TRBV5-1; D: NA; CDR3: CASSLVGNNYGYTF; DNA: TGCGCCAGCAGCTTGGTTGGAAACAACTATGGCTACACCTTC
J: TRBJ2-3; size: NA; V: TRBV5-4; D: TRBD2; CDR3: CASSLAGGSSTDTQYF; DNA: TGTGCCAGCAGCTTGGCCGGGGGGTCTAGCACAGATACGCAGTATTTT
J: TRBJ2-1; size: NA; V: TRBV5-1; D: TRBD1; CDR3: CASSRDRGYNEQFF; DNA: TGCGCCAGCAGCCGGGACAGGGGCTACAATGAGCAGTTCTTC
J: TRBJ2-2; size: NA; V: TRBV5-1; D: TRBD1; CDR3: CASSEQGATGELFF; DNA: TGCGCCAGCAGCGAACAGGGGGCAACCGGGGAGCTGTTTTTT
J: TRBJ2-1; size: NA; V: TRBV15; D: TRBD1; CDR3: CATSSPSRTGGPRPGLEQFF; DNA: TGTGCCACCAGCAGTCCGTCCCGGACAGGGGGCCCTAGACCGGGACTAGAGCAGTTCTTC
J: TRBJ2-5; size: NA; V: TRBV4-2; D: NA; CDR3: CASSQVGTVSQETQYF; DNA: TGTGCCAGCAGCCAAGTAGGAACGGTGTCCCAAGAGACCCAGTACTTC
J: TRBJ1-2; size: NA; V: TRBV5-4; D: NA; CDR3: CASNHGETDYGYTF; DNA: TGTGCCAGTAACCACGGGGAAACGGACTATGGCTACACCTTC
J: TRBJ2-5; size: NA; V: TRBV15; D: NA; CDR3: CATSRAAAGAQYF; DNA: TGTGCCACCAGCAGAGCAGCGGCAGGGGCCCAGTACTTC
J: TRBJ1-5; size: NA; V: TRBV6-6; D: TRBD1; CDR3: CASGDRGGDTPQHF; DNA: TGTGCCAGCGGGGACAGGGGAGGGGACACGCCCCAGCATTTT
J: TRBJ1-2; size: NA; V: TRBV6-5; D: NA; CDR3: CASSQGVNYGYTF; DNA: TGTGCCAGCAGTCAAGGGGTTAACTATGGCTACACCTTC
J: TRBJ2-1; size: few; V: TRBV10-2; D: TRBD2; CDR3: CASTSGTYNEQFF; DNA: TGCGCCAGTACTAGCGGTACTTACAATGAGCAGTTCTTC
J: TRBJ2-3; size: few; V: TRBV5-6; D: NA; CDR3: CASSIQGTSITDTQYF; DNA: TGTGCCAGCAGCATCCAGGGGACCTCTATCACAGATACGCAGTATTTT
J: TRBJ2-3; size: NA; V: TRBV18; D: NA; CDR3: CASSPRREDTQYF; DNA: TGTGCCAGCTCACCACGGAGGGAAGATACGCAGTATTTT
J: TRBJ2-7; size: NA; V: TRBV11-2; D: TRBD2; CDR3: CASSLGPSGKYEQYF; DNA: TGTGCCAGCAGCTTAGGTCCTAGCGGAAAATACGAGCAGTACTTC
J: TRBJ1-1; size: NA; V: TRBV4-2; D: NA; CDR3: CASSQVGVGGTDTEAFF; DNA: TGTGCCAGCAGCCAAGTGGGTGTCGGGGGGACCGACACTGAAGCTTTCTTT
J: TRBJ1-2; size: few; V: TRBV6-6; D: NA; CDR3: CASTQPDRANYGYTF; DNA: TGTGCCAGCACCCAACCTGACAGAGCTAACTATGGCTACACCTTC
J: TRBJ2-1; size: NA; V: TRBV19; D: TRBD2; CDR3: CASSITTSGYNEQFF; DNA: TGTGCCAGTAGTATAACAACTAGCGGTTACAATGAGCAGTTCTTC
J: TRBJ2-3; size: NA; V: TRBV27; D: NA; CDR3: CASSFRNTDTQYF; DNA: TGTGCCAGCAGTTTTCGGAACACAGATACGCAGTATTTT
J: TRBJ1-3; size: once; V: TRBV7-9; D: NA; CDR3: CASSQAGQSYRNTIYF; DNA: TGTGCCAGCAGCCAAGCCGGACAGAGCTACAGAAACACCATATATTTT
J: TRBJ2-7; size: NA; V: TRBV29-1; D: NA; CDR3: CSVAGSAYEQYF; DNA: TGCAGCGTTGCAGGGTCGGCCTACGAGCAGTACTTC
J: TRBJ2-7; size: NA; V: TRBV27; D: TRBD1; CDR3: CASSAQGAYEQYF; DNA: TGTGCCAGCAGTGCGCAGGGGGCCTACGAGCAGTACTTC
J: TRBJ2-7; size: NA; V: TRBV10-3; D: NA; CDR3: CAISAGQFTPYEQYF; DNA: TGTGCCATCAGTGCGGGACAATTTACCCCCTACGAGCAGTACTTC
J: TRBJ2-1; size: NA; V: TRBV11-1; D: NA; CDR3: CASSSKGLGGVHEQFF; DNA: TGTGCCAGCAGCTCAAAGGGGCTAGGGGGGGTTCATGAGCAGTTCTTC
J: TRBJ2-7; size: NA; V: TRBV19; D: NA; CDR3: CAFRAIPSLEQYF; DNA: TGTGCCTTTAGGGCCATACCCTCTCTCGAGCAGTACTTC
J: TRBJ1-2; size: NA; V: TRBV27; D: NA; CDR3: CASSSLTKGFGYTF; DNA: TGTGCCAGCAGTTCCCTTACAAAGGGGTTTGGCTACACCTTC
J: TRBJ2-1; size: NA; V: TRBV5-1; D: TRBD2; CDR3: CASSLSGTSGSNEQFF; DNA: TGCGCCAGCAGCTTGTCCGGGACTAGCGGGAGCAATGAGCAGTTCTTC
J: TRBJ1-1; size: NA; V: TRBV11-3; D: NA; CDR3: CASSFVTGSEAFF; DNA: TGTGCCAGCAGCTTCGTGACAGGATCTGAAGCTTTCTTT
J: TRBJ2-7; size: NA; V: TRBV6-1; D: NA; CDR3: CASSEQDVSSYEQYF; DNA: TGTGCCAGCAGTGAACAGGACGTTAGCTCCTACGAGCAGTACTTC
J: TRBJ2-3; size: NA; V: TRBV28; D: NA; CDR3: CATGLPQNTQYF; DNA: TGTGCTACTGGACTACCTCAAAATACGCAGTATTTT
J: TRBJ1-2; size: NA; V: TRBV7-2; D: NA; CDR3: CASSLSSAGGYTF; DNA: TGTGCCAGCAGCCTCTCCTCCGCGGGTGGCTACACCTTC
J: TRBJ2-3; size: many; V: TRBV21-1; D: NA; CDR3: CASSKPSGTTDTQYF; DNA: TGTGCCAGCAGCAAACCTAGCGGGACCACAGATACGCAGTATTTT
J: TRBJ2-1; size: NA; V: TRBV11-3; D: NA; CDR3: CASSLRESYNEQFF; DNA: TGTGCCAGCAGCTTAAGGGAGAGCTACAATGAGCAGTTCTTC
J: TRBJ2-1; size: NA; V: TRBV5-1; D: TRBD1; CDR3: CASRQWTGHEQFF; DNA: TGCGCCAGCAGACAATGGACAGGGCATGAGCAGTTCTTC
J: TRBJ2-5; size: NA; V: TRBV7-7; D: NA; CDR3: CASSSNSLQETQYF; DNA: TGTGCCAGCAGCTCAAACAGCCTTCAAGAGACCCAGTACTTC